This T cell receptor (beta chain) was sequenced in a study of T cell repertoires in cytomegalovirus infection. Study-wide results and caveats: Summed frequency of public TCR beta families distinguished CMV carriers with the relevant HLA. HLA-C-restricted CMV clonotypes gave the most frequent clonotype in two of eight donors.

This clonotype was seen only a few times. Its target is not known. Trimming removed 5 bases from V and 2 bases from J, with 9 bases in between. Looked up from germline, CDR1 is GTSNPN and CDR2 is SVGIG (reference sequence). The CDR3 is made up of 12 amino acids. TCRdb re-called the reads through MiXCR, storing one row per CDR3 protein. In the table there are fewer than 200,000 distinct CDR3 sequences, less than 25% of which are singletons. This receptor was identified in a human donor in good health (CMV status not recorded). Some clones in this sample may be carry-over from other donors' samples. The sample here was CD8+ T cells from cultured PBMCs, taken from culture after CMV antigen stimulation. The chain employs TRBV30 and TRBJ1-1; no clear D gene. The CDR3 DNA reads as TGTGCCTGGGACAAAGGAAACACTGAAGCTTTCTTT. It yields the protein CAWDKGNTEAFF.